These T cell receptor beta chains were read from a single sample in a study of blood T cell repertoires in COVID-19. TCRdb keeps only in-frame clones here, not all; method: immunoSEQ multiplex PCR. This table has approximately 170,000 clones, over 85% appearing once. The material sequenced was peripheral blood. The receptors were gathered from a man between 60 and 70 years old with active or convalescent COVID-19. Each CDR3 is given with its conserved first and last residue. Fields, in order: CDR3 length, V gene, D gene, J gene, CDR3 protein. A D gene is named only where the DNA matches it firmly.

>13|TRBV5-1|TRBD1|TRBJ1-2
CASSQTGAGGYTF
>13|TRBV6-5|NA|TRBJ1-2
CASKGDLAYGYTF
>16|TRBV7-7|TRBD2|TRBJ2-1
CASSPASGGAYNEQFF
>15|TRBV5-1|TRBD2|TRBJ2-5
CASSPGTSGQETQYF
>15|TRBV10-1|NA|TRBJ2-3
CASSRRAASTDTQYF
>13|TRBV20-1|NA|TRBJ2-5
CSASAQDQETQYF
>14|TRBV19|NA|TRBJ1-1
CASRSAGMNTEAFF
>16|TRBV4-1|TRBD1|TRBJ2-1
CASSPRDRGSYNEQFF
>16|TRBV10-3|NA|TRBJ2-7
CAISVTGQIPSYEQYF
>14|TRBV9|TRBD2|TRBJ2-7
CASSRTSGNYEQYF
>13|TRBV19|TRBD2|TRBJ2-1
CASIGLAYNEQFF
>15|TRBV7-2|TRBD1|TRBJ1-5
CASSSDRFSNQPQHF
>13|TRBV2|TRBD2|TRBJ2-3
CASSGREGDTQYF
>16|TRBV4-1|TRBD2|TRBJ2-7
CASSQLSGRGAYEQYF
>13|TRBV3-1/TRBV3-2|NA|TRBJ1-1
CASSLQLNTEAFF
>16|TRBV10-3|NA|TRBJ1-6
CAISEEGVNNNSPLHF
>16|TRBV9|TRBD1|TRBJ2-7
CASSVWGTGALDEQYF
>19|TRBV19|TRBD2|TRBJ2-7
CASSLLGTSGSSHSYEQYF
>15|TRBV5-1|TRBD1|TRBJ1-3
CASSLQGATGNTIYF
>14|TRBV6-6|NA|TRBJ1-4
CASSYKGTNEKLFF
>14|TRBV3-1/TRBV3-2|NA|TRBJ2-1
CASSQGGLRGEQFF
>16|TRBV29-1|TRBD2|TRBJ2-3
CSVEVRTSGSRDTQYF
>13|TRBV5-1|NA|TRBJ2-1
CASSSETHNEQFF
>15|TRBV5-1|TRBD1|TRBJ1-2
CASSLGTGGVYGYTF
>15|TRBV18|TRBD1|TRBJ1-1
CASSPTGQGITEAFF
>14|TRBV10-1|NA|TRBJ2-3
CASSESAPTDTQYF
>16|TRBV20-1|TRBD2|TRBJ2-3
CSASGTSGRRTDTQYF
>14|TRBV2|NA|TRBJ1-6
CASSGGSEGSPLHF
>14|TRBV2|TRBD1|TRBJ1-6
CASTTGQGGSPLHF
>17|TRBV7-6|TRBD1|TRBJ1-4
CASSLAGSADRMAKLFF
>15|TRBV6-5|TRBD1|TRBJ1-2
CASSYSRDRVFGYTF
>13|TRBV6-1|NA|TRBJ1-2
CASNERDSYGYTF
>14|TRBV7-9|NA|TRBJ2-7
CASSLGLATYEQYF
>13|TRBV19|NA|TRBJ2-7
CASSLGQTYEQYF
>15|TRBV29-1|TRBD2|TRBJ2-7
CSVEDSLAGNYEQYF
>14|TRBV27|TRBD1|TRBJ1-1
CASRGQGSNTEAFF
>15|TRBV2|TRBD1|TRBJ2-2
CASRGTGGITGELFF
>14|TRBV27|NA|TRBJ1-1
CASKNLEAGTEAFF
>15|TRBV3-1/TRBV3-2|NA|TRBJ2-1
CASSQGSQGSNEQFF
>18|TRBV15|NA|TRBJ2-5
CATSRDPGGRILKETQYF